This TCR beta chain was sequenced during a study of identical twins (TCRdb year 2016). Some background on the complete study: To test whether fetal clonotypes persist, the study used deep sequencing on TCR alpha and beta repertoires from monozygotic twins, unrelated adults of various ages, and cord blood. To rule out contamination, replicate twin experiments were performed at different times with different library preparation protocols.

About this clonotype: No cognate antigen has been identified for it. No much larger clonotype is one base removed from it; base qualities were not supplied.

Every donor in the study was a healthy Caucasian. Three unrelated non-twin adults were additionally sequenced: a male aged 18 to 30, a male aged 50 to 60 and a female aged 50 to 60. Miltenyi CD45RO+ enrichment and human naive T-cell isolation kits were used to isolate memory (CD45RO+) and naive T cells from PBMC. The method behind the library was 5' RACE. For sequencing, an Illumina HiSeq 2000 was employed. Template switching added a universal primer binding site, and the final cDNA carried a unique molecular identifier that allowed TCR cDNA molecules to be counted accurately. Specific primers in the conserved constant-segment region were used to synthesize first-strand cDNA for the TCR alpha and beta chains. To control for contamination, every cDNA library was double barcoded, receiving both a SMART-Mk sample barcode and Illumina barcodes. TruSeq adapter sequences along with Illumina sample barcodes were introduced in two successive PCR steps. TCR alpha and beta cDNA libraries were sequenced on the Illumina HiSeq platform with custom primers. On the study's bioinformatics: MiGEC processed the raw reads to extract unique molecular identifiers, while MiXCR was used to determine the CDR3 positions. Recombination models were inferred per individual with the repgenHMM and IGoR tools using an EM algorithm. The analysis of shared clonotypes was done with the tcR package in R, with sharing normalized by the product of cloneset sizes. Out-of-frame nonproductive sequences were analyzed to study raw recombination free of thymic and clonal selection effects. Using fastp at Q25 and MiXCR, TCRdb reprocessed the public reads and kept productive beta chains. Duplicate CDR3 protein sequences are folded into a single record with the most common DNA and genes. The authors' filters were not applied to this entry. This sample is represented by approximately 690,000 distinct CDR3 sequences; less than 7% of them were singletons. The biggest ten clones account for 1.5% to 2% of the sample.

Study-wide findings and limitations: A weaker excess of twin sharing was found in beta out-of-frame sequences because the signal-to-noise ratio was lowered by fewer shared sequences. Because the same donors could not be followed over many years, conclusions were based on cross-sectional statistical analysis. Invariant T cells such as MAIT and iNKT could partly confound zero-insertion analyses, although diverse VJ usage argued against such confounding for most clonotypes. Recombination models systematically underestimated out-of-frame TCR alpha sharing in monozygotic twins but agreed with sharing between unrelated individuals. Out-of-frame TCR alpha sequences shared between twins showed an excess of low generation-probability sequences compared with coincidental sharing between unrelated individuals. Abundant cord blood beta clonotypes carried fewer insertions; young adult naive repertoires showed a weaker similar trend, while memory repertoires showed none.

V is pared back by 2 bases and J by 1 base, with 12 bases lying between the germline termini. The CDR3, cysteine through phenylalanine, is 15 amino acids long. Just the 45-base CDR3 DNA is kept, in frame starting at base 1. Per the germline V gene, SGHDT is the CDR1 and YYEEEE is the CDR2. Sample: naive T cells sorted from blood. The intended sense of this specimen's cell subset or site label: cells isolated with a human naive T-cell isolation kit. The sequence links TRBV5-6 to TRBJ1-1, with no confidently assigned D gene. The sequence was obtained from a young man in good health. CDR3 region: CASSFPNTGNTEAFF. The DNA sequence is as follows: TGTGCCAGCAGCTTCCCTAACACCGGGAACACTGAAGCTTTCTTT.